The rows below give T cell receptor beta chains drawn from one sample of a study of blood T cell repertoires in COVID-19. The method was immunoSEQ multiplex PCR; TCRdb's version includes in-frame clones alone and lacks a portion of them. The sample shows 150,000 to 200,000 clones, roughly nine tenths of them seen only once. The sequencing sample was made of peripheral blood. These receptors were collected from a woman in her sixties or seventies with COVID-19, enrolled during active disease. The CDR3 runs from the conserved cysteine through the conserved F or W. D genes are given only for firm matches. Clone size is shown for a subset of rows, as once, few, many or a class of expanded clone.

NA,TRBV5-1,TRBJ2-1,TRBD2,CASSRTGTSGASNEQFF,TGCGCCAGCAGCAGGACCGGGACTAGCGGGGCCAGCAATGAGCAGTTCTTC
NA,TRBV19,TRBJ2-7,NA,CASSISGRRTYEQYF,TGTGCCAGTAGTATTTCTGGCAGGAGGACTTACGAGCAGTACTTC
NA,TRBV5-1,TRBJ1-5,TRBD1,CASSPTGAGQPQHF,TGCGCCAGCAGCCCGACAGGGGCCGGGCAGCCCCAGCATTTT
NA,TRBV7-6,TRBJ2-1,TRBD2,CASSRLAGSSYNEQFF,TGTGCCAGCAGCCGACTAGCGGGAAGTTCCTACAATGAGCAGTTCTTC
NA,TRBV29-1,TRBJ2-7,TRBD2,CSVEKISGSANYEQYF,TGCAGCGTTGAAAAAATTAGCGGGAGTGCGAACTACGAGCAGTACTTC
NA,TRBV6-1,TRBJ1-5,TRBD1,CASSVPRTGRNQPQHF,TGTGCCAGCAGTGTCCCAAGGACAGGGCGCAATCAGCCCCAGCATTTT
once,TRBV19,TRBJ2-7,NA,CASSIEARQSYEQYF,TGTGCCAGTAGTATAGAGGCTCGACAGAGCTACGAGCAGTACTTC
NA,TRBV6-5,TRBJ1-2,NA,CASRYDRLYGYTF,TGTGCCAGCAGATATGACAGGCTATATGGCTACACCTTC
NA,TRBV11-1,TRBJ1-1,NA,CASSLVGQNTEAFF,TGTGCCAGCAGCTTAGTGGGACAGAACACTGAAGCTTTCTTT
once,TRBV10-3,TRBJ1-5,NA,CAISAGGNQPQHF,TGTGCCATCAGTGCAGGGGGCAATCAGCCCCAGCATTTT
NA,TRBV5-1,TRBJ2-7,TRBD1,CASRTTGTAYEQYF,TGCGCCAGCAGAACGACCGGGACAGCCTACGAGCAGTACTTC
few,TRBV10-1,TRBJ2-1,TRBD1,CASSPTGGLDEQFF,TGCGCCAGCAGCCCGACAGGGGGCTTGGATGAGCAGTTCTTC
NA,TRBV6-2/TRBV6-3,TRBJ2-7,NA,CASSYGARNEQYF,TGTGCCAGCAGTTACGGGGCAAGGAACGAGCAGTACTTC
once,TRBV7-6,TRBJ2-7,TRBD2,CASSSTSGSFYEQYF,TGTGCCAGCAGCTCAACTAGCGGGAGTTTCTACGAGCAGTACTTC
NA,TRBV18,TRBJ2-5,NA,CASSPRWQQETQYF,TGTGCCAGCTCACCACGTTGGCAGCAAGAGACCCAGTACTTC
NA,TRBV5-1,TRBJ2-1,TRBD2,CASSSSGRLHNEQFF,TGCGCCAGCAGCAGTAGCGGGAGGCTACACAATGAGCAGTTCTTC
few,TRBV9,TRBJ1-4,TRBD1,CASSETGQGASEKLFF,TGTGCCAGCAGTGAAACAGGACAGGGGGCGAGTGAAAAACTGTTTTTT
NA,TRBV6-1,TRBJ2-7,NA,CASSEWSGNNEQYF,TGTGCCAGCAGTGAATGGTCAGGGAACAACGAGCAGTACTTC
NA,TRBV19,TRBJ2-7,NA,CASSPGLAEQYF,TGTGCCAGTAGCCCAGGGCTGGCCGAGCAGTACTTC
NA,TRBV30,TRBJ2-6,TRBD2,CAVLAGAGANVLTF,TGTGCCGTCCTAGCGGGAGCTGGGGCCAACGTCCTGACTTTC
once,TRBV10-1,TRBJ2-7,TRBD2,CASRREGEQYF,TGCGCCAGCAGGAGGGAGGGGGAGCAGTACTTC
NA,TRBV28,TRBJ2-7,NA,CASSSGPVSYEQYF,TGTGCCAGCAGTTCCGGTCCGGTCTCCTACGAGCAGTACTTC
NA,TRBV19,TRBJ2-5,NA,CASSIVRGETQYF,TGTGCCAGTAGTATAGTCAGGGGAGAGACCCAGTACTTC
once,TRBV7-9,TRBJ1-1,NA,CASSHLNTEAFF,TGTGCCAGCAGTCATTTGAACACTGAAGCTTTCTTT
once,TRBV9,TRBJ2-7,TRBD1,CASSGPGQGGEQYF,TGTGCCAGCAGCGGCCCGGGACAGGGAGGCGAGCAGTACTTC
NA,TRBV30,TRBJ1-4,TRBD1,CAWSPKGTGREKLFF,TGTGCCTGGTCCCCGAAAGGGACAGGGAGAGAAAAACTGTTTTTT
once,TRBV27,TRBJ1-1,NA,CASSLGQGGTEAFF,TGTGCCAGCAGTTTAGGCCAGGGAGGTACTGAAGCTTTCTTT
NA,TRBV6-5,TRBJ1-1,NA,CASSIRSDTEAFF,TGTGCCAGCAGTATCAGGTCGGACACTGAAGCTTTCTTT
once,TRBV9,TRBJ2-1,NA,CASSVVDSGHNEQFF,TGTGCCAGCAGCGTAGTGGATAGCGGTCACAATGAGCAGTTCTTC
NA,TRBV9,TRBJ1-2,TRBD1,CASSAGQGADGYTF,TGTGCCAGCAGCGCCGGACAGGGGGCTGATGGCTACACCTTC
NA,TRBV20-1,TRBJ2-7,TRBD2,CSALRAGDEHF,TGCAGTGCTCTCAGAGCGGGAGACGAACACTTC
NA,TRBV28,TRBJ2-5,NA,CASSLPLGETQYF,TGTGCCAGCAGCTTACCTCTTGGCGAGACCCAGTACTTC
NA,TRBV7-2,TRBJ2-3,NA,CASSLTPGGTDTQYF,TGTGCCAGCAGCTTAACTCCAGGGGGCACAGATACGCAGTATTTT
NA,TRBV6-5,TRBJ2-2,NA,CATTQAGTGELFF,TGTGCCACCACCCAGGCGGGGACCGGGGAGCTGTTTTTT
NA,TRBV6-5,TRBJ1-1,NA,CASSYVSGNTEAFF,TGTGCCAGCAGTTATGTCTCCGGGAACACTGAAGCTTTCTTT
NA,TRBV4-3,TRBJ2-5,TRBD2,CASSQDGRLAQYF,TGCGCCAGCAGCCAAGATGGGAGACTAGCTCAGTACTTC
NA,TRBV15,TRBJ1-2,NA,CATSREADPYTF,TGTGCCACCAGCAGAGAGGCAGATCCCTACACCTTC
NA,TRBV30,TRBJ2-3,TRBD2,CACRTSSTDTQYF,TGTGCCTGTCGGACTAGCAGCACAGATACGCAGTATTTT
NA,TRBV28,TRBJ2-2,TRBD2,CASTRAGRAKTGELFF,TGTGCCAGCACCCGAGCGGGGAGGGCCAAAACCGGGGAGCTGTTTTTT
NA,TRBV30,TRBJ2-2,TRBD2,CAWKVLAGAGELFF,TGTGCCTGGAAGGTACTAGCGGGAGCCGGGGAGCTGTTTTTT
NA,TRBV5-6,TRBJ2-3,TRBD2,CASSVLAGITDTQYF,TGTGCCAGCAGCGTCCTAGCGGGTATCACAGATACGCAGTATTTT
NA,TRBV14,TRBJ1-6,TRBD1,CASSQAGTGLNSPLHF,TGTGCCAGCAGCCAAGCTGGGACAGGACTTAATTCACCCCTCCACTTT
NA,TRBV5-1,TRBJ1-3,NA,CASTREPGNTIYF,TGCGCCAGCACCCGGGAGCCGGGAAACACCATATATTTT
NA,TRBV4-1,TRBJ1-1,NA,CASSAGPRNTEAFF,TGCGCCAGCAGCGCGGGACCCAGGAACACTGAAGCTTTCTTT
NA,TRBV30,TRBJ2-1,TRBD2,CAWSPRLAAYNEQFF,TGTGCCTGGAGTCCCAGACTAGCGGCATACAATGAGCAGTTCTTC
NA,TRBV27,TRBJ2-7,NA,CASRGGRSSYEQYF,TGTGCCAGCAGGGGGGGGCGGAGCTCCTACGAGCAGTACTTC
NA,TRBV14,TRBJ1-2,TRBD1,CASSPQAGQGAWGYTF,TGTGCCAGCAGCCCCCAGGCCGGACAGGGGGCGTGGGGCTACACCTTC
NA,TRBV3-1/TRBV3-2,TRBJ2-1,NA,CASSQDNLGSNEQFF,TGTGCCAGCAGCCAAGATAACCTAGGAAGCAATGAGCAGTTCTTC
NA,TRBV7-2,TRBJ2-6,NA,CASSATGFGANVLTF,TGTGCCAGCAGTGCTACAGGGTTCGGGGCCAACGTCCTGACTTTC
few,TRBV4-2,TRBJ1-4,TRBD1,CASTRTGQGDEKLFF,TGTGCCAGCACCCGAACGGGACAGGGGGATGAAAAACTGTTTTTT
NA,TRBV19,TRBJ2-1,NA,CASSPSGSYNEQFF,TGTGCCAGCTCCCCCTCGGGCTCCTACAATGAGCAGTTCTTC
once,TRBV4-3,TRBJ2-7,NA,CASSQAEIRGEQYF,TGCGCCAGCAGCCAGGCGGAAATCCGAGGCGAGCAGTACTTC
NA,TRBV11-2,TRBJ2-2,NA,CASSLDQNTGELFF,TGTGCCAGCAGCTTAGATCAGAACACCGGGGAGCTGTTTTTT